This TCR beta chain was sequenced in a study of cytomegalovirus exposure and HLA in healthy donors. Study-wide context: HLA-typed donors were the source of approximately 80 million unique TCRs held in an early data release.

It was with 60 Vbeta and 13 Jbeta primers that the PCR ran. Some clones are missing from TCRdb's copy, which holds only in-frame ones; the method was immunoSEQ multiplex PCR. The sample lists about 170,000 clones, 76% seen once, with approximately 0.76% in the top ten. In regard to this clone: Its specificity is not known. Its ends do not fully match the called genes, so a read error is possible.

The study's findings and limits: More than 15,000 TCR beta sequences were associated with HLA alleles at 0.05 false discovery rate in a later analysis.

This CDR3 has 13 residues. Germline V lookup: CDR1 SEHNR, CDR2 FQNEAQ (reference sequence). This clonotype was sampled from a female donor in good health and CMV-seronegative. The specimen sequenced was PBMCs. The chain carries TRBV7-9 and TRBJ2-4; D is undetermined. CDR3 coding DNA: TGTGCCAGCAGCTTACAGGCCGAAAACAGTCAGTACTTC. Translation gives CASSLQAENSQYF.